The 15 T cell receptor beta chains below come from one sample, sequenced in a study of blood T cells in healthy people across ages. Using a J-beta primer mix together with a sample-barcoded 5' primer, a second PCR was run for roughly 7 to 12 cycles. TCRdb reprocessed the 5' RACE reads with MiXCR, giving one entry per CDR3 protein. The table includes just under 750,000 distinct CDR3 sequences, over 20% detected once. The sequenced sample consisted of blood. The receptor set was obtained from a man aged 70-80 years in good health.

At least ten counts were recorded for this clonotype. The chain couples TRBV7-2 to TRBJ1-6, with D uncertain. Germline V gene sequence: CDR1 SGHTA, CDR2 FQGNSA. V shed 5 bases and J shed 5 bases, with 7 bases lying between them. CDR3 length: 13 amino acids. CDR3 protein: CASSTDNNSPLHF. The DNA for the CDR3 is TGTGCCAGCAGCACAGATAATAATTCACCCCTCCACTTT.

The CDR3 nucleotides read TGCGCCAGCAGCCAGAATCGAGACTACAGGCGCGAGCAGTACTTC. This gives the protein CASSQNRDYRREQYF. The chain joins TRBV5-1 to TRBJ2-5; the D gene could be TRBD1 or TRBD2 (5 bases each). The better agreement between TRBJ2-7 and the DNA end casts doubt on the J call. The CDR3 extends over 15 amino acids. Germline loops: CDR1 SGHRS, CDR2 YFSETQ.

The V call is TRBV5-1, the J call TRBJ2-6; the match to TRBD2 covers 7 bases. Trimming took 3 bases from V and 0 from J; bases not matched to a gene: 9. Germline CDR1 SGHRS, CDR2 YFSETQ. This CDR3 contains 18 residues. The CDR3 reads CASSSTSQIHSGANVLTF. CDR3 DNA sequence: TGCGCCAGCAGCTCGACTAGCCAAATTCACTCTGGGGCCAACGTCCTGACTTTC.

J is TRBJ2-7 and V is TRBV13; a weak D match, TRBD1 (6 bases). This CDR3 is 13 amino acids long. Germline V gene lookup returns CDR1 PRHDT and CDR2 FYEKMQ (reference sequence). Trimming removed 2 bases from V and 2 bases from J, with 7 bases in between. CDR3 in DNA: TGTGCCAGCAGCTTATGGACAGCCTACGAGCAGTACTTC. It is translated as CASSLWTAYEQYF.

The rearrangement uses TRBV3-1 and TRBJ2-7; D not resolved. With the DNA end fitting TRBJ2-5 better, the J assignment may be wrong. Germline V gene sequence: CDR1 LGHDT, CDR2 YNNKEL (reference sequence). This CDR3 is 14 amino acids long. This CDR3 reads CASSQGIGQETQYF. In DNA form, the CDR3 reads TGTGCCAGCAGCCAAGGGATCGGTCAAGAGACCCAGTACTTC.

The chain recombines TRBV14 with TRBJ2-5; D is perhaps TRBD1 or TRBD2 (5 bases each). The DNA matches TRBJ2-7 better at its end, which makes the J call doubtful. This CDR3 is built from 16 residues. CDR1 and CDR2 from the germline V gene are SGHDN and FVKESK. CDR3 residues: CASITVRDQRSCEQYV. In nucleotides, the CDR3 is TGTGCCAGTATTACGGTCCGGGACCAAAGGTCCTGCGAGCAGTACGTC.

V and J are TRBV5-1 and TRBJ1-6; D remains unclear. Trimming shortened V by 5 bases and J by 10 bases, and 13 bases separated the two germline ends. The V gene's germline CDR1 is SGHRS and CDR2 YFSETQ. CDR3 size: 13 residues. CDR3 in amino acids: CASSLTWGSPLHF. CDR3 DNA: TGCGCCAGCAGTCTAACCTGGGGATCACCCCTCCACTTT.

This clonotype was seen a handful of times. This chain uses TRBV3-1 with TRBJ1-2, with D uncertain. From germline, CDR1 is LGHDT and CDR2 YNNKEL (reference sequence). This CDR3 is 14 amino acids long. V lost 4 bases and J lost 8, with 17 bases in between. DNA for the CDR3: TGTGCCAGCAGCCCACAGACGGAGGGCGGCGGCTACACCTTC. This encodes CASSPQTEGGGYTF.

This clonotype has just a few counts. The chain joins TRBV2 to TRBJ2-3; no clear D. The CDR3 sequence is 15 residues long. V gave up 10 bases and J gave up 0 bases, with 17 bases separating them. CDR1 SNHLY and CDR2 FYNNEI come from the germline V gene. The CDR3 DNA follows: TGTGCCACCAGAACCCAGTCCCTCAGCACAGATACGCAGTATTTT. It specifies CATRTQSLSTDTQYF.

This clonotype has at least ten counts. The V and J genes are TRBV12-3 or TRBV12-4 and TRBJ2-7; D remains ambiguous. V shed 2 bases and J shed 0 bases, with 11 bases lying between them. This CDR3 spans 15 amino acids. CDR3 sequence (DNA): TGTGCCAGCAGTTTATCCCCGCCCCGCTCCTACGAGCAGTACTTC. The encoded protein is CASSLSPPRSYEQYF.

The genes are TRBV29-1 and TRBJ2-3; 8 positions match TRBD1. V gave up 4 bases and J gave up 1 base; unmatched junction bases: 22. Per the germline V gene, CDR1 is SQVTM and CDR2 is ANQGSEA. The CDR3 runs to 20 residues. CDR3 nucleotides: TGCAGCGTTGGTAACCGGCGCACCCAACTCCAGGGGGCAGGCACAGATACGCAGTATTTT. It encodes CSVGNRRTQLQGAGTDTQYF.

This clonotype was counted a few times. The chain employs TRBV6-6 and TRBJ2-5; TRBD2 matches at 8 bases. Germline V gene lookup returns CDR1 MNHNY and CDR2 SVGAGI (reference sequence). CDR3 length: 16 residues. Trimming at V came to 4 bases and at J to 7 bases, leaving 14 bases not matched to a gene. This chain's CDR3 is CASSSWSAGARGTQYF. The CDR3 DNA follows: TGTGCCAGCAGTTCATGGTCAGCGGGGGCCCGCGGGACCCAGTACTTC.

A few counts support this clonotype. The gene calls are TRBV5-1 and TRBJ1-1, with D maybe TRBD1 (5 bases). The CDR3 contains 16 residues. Trimming took 0 bases from V and 1 from J, leaving 13 bases between them. CDR1 is SGHRS, CDR2 YFSETQ, per germline. The CDR3 coding sequence is TGCGCCAGCAGCTTGGGGGCGAGACAGAAGAACACTGAAGCTTTCTTT. This sequence encodes CASSLGARQKNTEAFF. The variable domain in full, completed from reference TRBV5-1 and TRBJ1-1, reads KAGVTQTPRYLIKTRGQQVTLSCSPISGHRSVSWYQQTPGQGLQFLFEYFSETQRNKGNFPGRFSGRQFSNSRSEMNVSTLELGDSALYLCASSLGARQKNTEAFFGQGTRLTVV.

The chain links TRBV5-5 to TRBJ1-5, with D uncertain. Trimming took off 1 base at V and 1 base at J, with 6 bases between the two ends. Germline-derived CDR1 and CDR2 are SGHKS and YYEKEE (reference sequence). The CDR3 consists of 14 residues. CDR3 protein: CASSLYISNQPQHF. DNA for the CDR3: TGTGCCAGCAGCTTGTACATCAGCAATCAGCCCCAGCATTTT.

The chain recombines TRBV7-2 with TRBJ2-3, with a weak D call TRBD2 (5 bases). There are 16 residues in the CDR3. Germline-derived CDR1 and CDR2 are SGHTA and FQGNSA. With 6 bases removed from V and 1 base from J, the gap between germline ends came to 17 bases. CDR3 sequence (DNA): TGTGCCAGCAGGAAGACTACGGGAAGAGGCACAGATACGCAGTATTTT. It encodes CASRKTTGRGTDTQYF.